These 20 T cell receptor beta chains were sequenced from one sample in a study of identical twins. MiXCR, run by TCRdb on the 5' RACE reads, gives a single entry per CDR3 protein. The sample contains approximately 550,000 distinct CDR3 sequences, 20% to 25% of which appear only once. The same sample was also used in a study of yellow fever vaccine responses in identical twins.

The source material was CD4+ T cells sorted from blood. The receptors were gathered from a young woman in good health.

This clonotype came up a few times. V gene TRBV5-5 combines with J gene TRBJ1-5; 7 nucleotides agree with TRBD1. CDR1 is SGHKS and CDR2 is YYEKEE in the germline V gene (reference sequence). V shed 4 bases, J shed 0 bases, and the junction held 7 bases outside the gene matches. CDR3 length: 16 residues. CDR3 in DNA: TGTGCCAGCAGCCGGGACAGAATGTATAGCAATCAGCCCCAGCATTTT. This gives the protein CASSRDRMYSNQPQHF.

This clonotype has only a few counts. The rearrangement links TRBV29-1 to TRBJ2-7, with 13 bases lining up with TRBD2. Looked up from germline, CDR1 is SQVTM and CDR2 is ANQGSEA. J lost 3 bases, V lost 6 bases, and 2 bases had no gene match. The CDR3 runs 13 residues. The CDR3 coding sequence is TGCAGCGTAGGGACTAGCGGGAACTACGAGCAGTACTTC. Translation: CSVGTSGNYEQYF.

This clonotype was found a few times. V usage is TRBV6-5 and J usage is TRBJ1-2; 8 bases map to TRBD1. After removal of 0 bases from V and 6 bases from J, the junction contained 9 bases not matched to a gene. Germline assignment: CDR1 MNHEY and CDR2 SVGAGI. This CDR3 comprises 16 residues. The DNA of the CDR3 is TGTGCCAGCAGTTACTCGACGGGCACAGGGGGGCATGGCTACACCTTC. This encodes CASSYSTGTGGHGYTF.

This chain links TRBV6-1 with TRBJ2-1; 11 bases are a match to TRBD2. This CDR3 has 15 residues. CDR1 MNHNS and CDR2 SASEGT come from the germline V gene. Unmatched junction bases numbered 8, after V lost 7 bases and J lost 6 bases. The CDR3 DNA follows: TGTGCCAGCAACGACCCTAGCGGGGGGAGCAATGAGCAGTTCTTC. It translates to CASNDPSGGSNEQFF.

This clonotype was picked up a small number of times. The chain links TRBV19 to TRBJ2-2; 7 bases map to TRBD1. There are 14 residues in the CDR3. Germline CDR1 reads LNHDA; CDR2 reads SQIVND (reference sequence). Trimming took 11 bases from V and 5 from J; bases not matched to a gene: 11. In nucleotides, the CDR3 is TGTGCCGTCACGGACAGGACCTATACCGGGGAGCTGTTTTTT. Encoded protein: CAVTDRTYTGELFF.

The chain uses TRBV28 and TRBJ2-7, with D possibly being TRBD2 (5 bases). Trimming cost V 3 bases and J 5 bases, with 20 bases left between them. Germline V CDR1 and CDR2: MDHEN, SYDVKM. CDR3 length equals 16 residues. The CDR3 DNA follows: TGTGCCAGCAGTTTGGTACTAGGCGGCGGAGCAGACGAGCAGTACTTC. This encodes CASSLVLGGGADEQYF.

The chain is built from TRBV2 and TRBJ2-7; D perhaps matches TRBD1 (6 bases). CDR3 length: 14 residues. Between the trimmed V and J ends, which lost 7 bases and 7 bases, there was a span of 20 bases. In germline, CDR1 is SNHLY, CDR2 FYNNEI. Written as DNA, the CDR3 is TGTGCCAGCAAGGATTTACAGGGCAGCGGTGAGCAGTACTTC. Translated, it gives CASKDLQGSGEQYF.

The CDR3 sequence: CASSYTSGSSGNTIYF. The CDR3 DNA reads TGTGCCAGCAGTTACACATCAGGGTCCTCTGGAAACACCATATATTTT. The rearrangement uses TRBV12-3 or TRBV12-4 and TRBJ1-3; tentatively, D is TRBD1 (5 bases). The ends were cut back, 4 bases at V and 0 bases at J, with 13 bases in the middle. This CDR3 spans 16 amino acids.

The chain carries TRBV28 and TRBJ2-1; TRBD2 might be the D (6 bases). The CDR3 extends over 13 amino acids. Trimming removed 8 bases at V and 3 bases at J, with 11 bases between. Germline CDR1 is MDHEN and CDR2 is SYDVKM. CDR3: CASGTGVYNEQFF. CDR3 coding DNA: TGTGCCAGCGGTACGGGAGTCTACAATGAGCAGTTCTTC.

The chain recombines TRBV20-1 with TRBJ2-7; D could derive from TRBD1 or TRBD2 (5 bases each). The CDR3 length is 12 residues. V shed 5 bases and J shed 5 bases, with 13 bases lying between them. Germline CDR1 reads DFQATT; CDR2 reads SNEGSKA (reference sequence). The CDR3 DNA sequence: TGCAGTGCTGAGGGGCTGGCCAACGAGCAGTACGTC. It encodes CSAEGLANEQYV.

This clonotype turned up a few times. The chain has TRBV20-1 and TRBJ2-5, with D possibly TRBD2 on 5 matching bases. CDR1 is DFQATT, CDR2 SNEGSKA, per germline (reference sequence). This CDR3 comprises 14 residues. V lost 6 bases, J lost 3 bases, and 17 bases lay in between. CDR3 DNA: TGCAGTGCAAAGGGCCGGGGTACTAAAGAGACCCAGTACTTC. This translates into CSAKGRGTKETQYF.

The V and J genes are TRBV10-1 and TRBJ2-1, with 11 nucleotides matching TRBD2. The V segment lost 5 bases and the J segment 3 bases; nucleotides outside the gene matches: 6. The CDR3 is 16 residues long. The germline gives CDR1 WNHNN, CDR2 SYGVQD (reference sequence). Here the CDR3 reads CASSPWGTSGYNEQFF. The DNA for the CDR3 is TGCGCCAGCAGTCCCTGGGGGACTAGCGGCTACAATGAGCAGTTCTTC.

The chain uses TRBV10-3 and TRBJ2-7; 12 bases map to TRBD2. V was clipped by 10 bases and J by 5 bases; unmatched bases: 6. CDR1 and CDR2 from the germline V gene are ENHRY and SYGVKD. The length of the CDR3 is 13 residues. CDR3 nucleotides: TGTGCCACCGCTGGACTAGCGGGGAACGAGCAGTACTTC. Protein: CATAGLAGNEQYF.

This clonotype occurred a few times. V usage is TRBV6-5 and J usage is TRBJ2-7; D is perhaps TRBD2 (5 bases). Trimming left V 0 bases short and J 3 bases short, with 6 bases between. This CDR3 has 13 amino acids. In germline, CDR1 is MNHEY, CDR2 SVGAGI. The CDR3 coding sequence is TGTGCCAGCAGTTACTCACGGGGCTACGAGCAGTACTTC. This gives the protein CASSYSRGYEQYF.

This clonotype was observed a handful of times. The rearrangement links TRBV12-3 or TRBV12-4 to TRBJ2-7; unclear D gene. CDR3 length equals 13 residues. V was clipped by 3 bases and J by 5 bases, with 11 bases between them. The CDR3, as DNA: TGTGCCAGCAGTTTCTCTCCGGGCCACGAGCAGTACTTC. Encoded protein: CASSFSPGHEQYF.

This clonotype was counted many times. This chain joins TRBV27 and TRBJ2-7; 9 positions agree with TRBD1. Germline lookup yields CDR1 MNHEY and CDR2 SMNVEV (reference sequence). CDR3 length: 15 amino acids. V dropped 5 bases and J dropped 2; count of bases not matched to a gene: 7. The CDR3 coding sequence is TGTGCCAGCAGTATACAGGGACAGGGCCCCTACGAGCAGTACTTC. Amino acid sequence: CASSIQGQGPYEQYF.

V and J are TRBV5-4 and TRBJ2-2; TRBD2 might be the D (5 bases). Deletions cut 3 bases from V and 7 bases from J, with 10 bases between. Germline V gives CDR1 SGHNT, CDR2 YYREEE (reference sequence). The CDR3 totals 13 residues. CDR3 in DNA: TGTGCCAGCAGCTCTAAGGACTTCGGGGAGCTGTTTTTT. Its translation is CASSSKDFGELFF.

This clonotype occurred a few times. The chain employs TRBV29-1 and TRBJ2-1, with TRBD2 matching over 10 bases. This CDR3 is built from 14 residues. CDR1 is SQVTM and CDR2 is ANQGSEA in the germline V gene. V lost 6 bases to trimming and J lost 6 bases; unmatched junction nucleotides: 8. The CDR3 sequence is CSVPKVAGGNEQFF. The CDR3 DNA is TGCAGCGTCCCGAAGGTAGCGGGGGGCAATGAGCAGTTCTTC.

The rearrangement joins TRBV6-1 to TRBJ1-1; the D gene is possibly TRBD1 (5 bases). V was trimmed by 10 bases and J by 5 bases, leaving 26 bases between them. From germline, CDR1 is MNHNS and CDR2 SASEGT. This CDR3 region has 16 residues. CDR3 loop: CATQWSFGTPGTEAFF. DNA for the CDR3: TGTGCCACGCAGTGGAGTTTTGGGACTCCCGGGACTGAAGCTTTCTTT.

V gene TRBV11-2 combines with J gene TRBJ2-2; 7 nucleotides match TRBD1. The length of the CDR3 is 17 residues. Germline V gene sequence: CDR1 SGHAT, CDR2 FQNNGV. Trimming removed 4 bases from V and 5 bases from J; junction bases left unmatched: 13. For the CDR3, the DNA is TGTGCCAGCAGCTCCAACGACAGGGCTCTATGGACCGGGGAGCTGTTTTTT. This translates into CASSSNDRALWTGELFF.